This T cell receptor (beta chain) was captured in a study of blood T cell repertoires in COVID-19. Study at large: The origin of the acute and convalescent COVID-19 samples was the United States, Italy and Spain.

Donors in Cohort 3 counted as recovered after two negative PCRs, clearance, or symptom resolution. About this clone itself: The same CDR3 arises from other DNA sequences in this sample as well.

Source study methods: Scientists estimated how many nucleated cells there were by amplifying reference gene primers. Here immunoSEQ multiplex PCR was the method, and the copy in TCRdb shows in-frame clones only, minus some. From that table come the V and J calls and clone size; the DNA was used to work out D and trimming. The table lists about 180,000 clones, 88% of them singletons. CDR3 length: 12 amino acids. V was trimmed by 3 bases and J by 2 bases, leaving 4 bases between them. Germline assignment: CDR1 KGHSH and CDR2 LQKENI. The sequenced sample consisted of PBMCs or T cells enriched from blood (not recorded which). This receptor was taken from a woman younger than 30 who had recovered from COVID-19. The chain uses TRBV18 and TRBJ2-5; D gene uncertain. CDR3 bases: TGTGCCAGCTCACCCCCACAAGAGACCCAGTACTTC. Translated: CASSPPQETQYF.